Presented here are 24 T cell receptor beta chains from one specimen sequenced in a study of human T cells and chemical hapten exposure. Separate cDNA molecules received unique molecular identifiers, which the library attached to them. MiXCR, run by TCRdb on the reads, gives a single entry per CDR3 protein. The table lists more than 100,000 distinct CDR3 sequences, 8.5% to 9% of them singletons. Unseparated into fractions, whole blood served as the source from which total RNA was extracted. Sequences were obtained from whole blood. The receptors were sampled from a human donor in good health. Some clones in this sample may be carry-over from other donors' samples.

This clonotype was counted at least ten times. The V and J genes are TRBV12-5 and TRBJ2-3, with D possibly called TRBD1 or TRBD2 (5 bases each). Trimming pared 5 bases from V and 2 bases from J, leaving 20 bases between. The CDR3 consists of 17 residues. Germline V gives CDR1 LGHNT, CDR2 FRNRAP. CDR3: CASGPTSPGPDTDTQYF. The CDR3 DNA reads TGTGCTAGTGGTCCGACCTCGCCGGGGCCTGACACAGATACGCAGTATTTT.

This chain connects TRBV14 to TRBJ2-1; no reliable D call. The V and J ends lost 4 bases and 0 bases respectively, with 19 bases between them. The CDR3 is 18 amino acids. Germline CDR1 and CDR2: SGHDN and FVKESK. CDR3 loop: CASSPDGFDKTSYNEQFF. As DNA, the CDR3 is TGTGCCAGCAGCCCGGACGGATTCGACAAAACCTCCTACAATGAGCAGTTCTTC.

This clonotype was seen at least ten times. The CDR3 coding sequence is TGTGCCAGCAGTTACTCTCGCTCCTCTGGAAACACCATATATTTT. It encodes CASSYSRSSGNTIYF. The genes are TRBV6-5 and TRBJ1-3, with D unresolved. The germline V gene encodes CDR1 MNHEY and CDR2 SVGAGI. V lost 0 bases and J lost 0, with 6 bases in between. The CDR3 runs to 15 residues.

This clonotype has ten or more counts. The chain uses TRBV12-3 or TRBV12-4 and TRBJ2-3; D unresolved. Between the trimmed V and J ends, which lost 3 bases and 3 bases, there was a span of 7 bases. The CDR3 loop spans 13 amino acids. This chain's CDR3 is CASSLPPTDTQYF. CDR3 in DNA: TGTGCCAGCAGTTTGCCACCTACAGATACGCAGTATTTT.

The table lists this clonotype with many counts. The CDR3, as DNA: TGTGCCAGCTCATCTCGACAGGGATACCAGCCCCAGCATTTT. Encoded protein: CASSSRQGYQPQHF. The rearrangement joins TRBV18 to TRBJ1-5; 7 bases are shared with TRBD1. Germline CDR1 reads KGHSH; CDR2 reads LQKENI. CDR3 length: 14 residues. J lost 7 bases, V lost 5 bases, and 8 bases had no gene match.

This clonotype was detected many times. The chain carries TRBV5-1 and TRBJ2-3; D call uncertain. V shed 0 bases and J shed 5 bases, with 4 bases lying between them. Germline assignment: CDR1 SGHRS and CDR2 YFSETQ. The CDR3 sequence is 12 residues long. As DNA, the CDR3 is TGCGCCAGCAGCTTGGAAGGAGATACGCAGTATTTT. Its protein is CASSLEGDTQYF.

The CDR3 DNA reads as TGTGCCAGTAGTCTACAGGGGGCAACCAAAAACATTCAGTACTTC. Protein: CASSLQGATKNIQYF. The chain couples TRBV19 to TRBJ2-4; 9 positions agree with TRBD1. The V segment lost 5 bases and the J segment 2 bases; nucleotides outside the gene matches: 4. The CDR3 consists of 15 residues. CDR1 is LNHDA and CDR2 is SQIVND in the germline V gene (reference sequence).

This clonotype was observed at least ten times. The chain carries TRBV4-3 and TRBJ2-1; TRBD1 matches 8 bases. The CDR3 spans 18 residues. CDR1 and CDR2 (germline): LGHNA, YSLEER. The V gene end was trimmed by 0 bases and the J gene end by 2 bases; junction bases not matched to a gene: 9. The chain's CDR3 is CASSQDVPSGGPYNEQFF. The CDR3 DNA sequence: TGCGCCAGCAGCCAAGATGTTCCTTCAGGGGGCCCCTACAATGAGCAGTTCTTC.

This clonotype has at least ten counts. The rearrangement joins TRBV20-1 to TRBJ2-7; 9 bases align to TRBD2. This CDR3 spans 13 amino acids. The germline V gene encodes CDR1 DFQATT and CDR2 SNEGSKA (reference sequence). V trimming: 2 bases; J trimming: 2 bases; junction bases outside the gene matches: 1. The CDR3 loop reads CSARLAGTYEQYF. The CDR3 DNA reads TGCAGTGCTAGACTAGCGGGAACCTACGAGCAGTACTTC.

This clonotype was seen a few times. This chain connects TRBV6-5 to TRBJ2-1, with 7 bases that match TRBD2. V lost 0 bases, J lost 4 bases, and 9 bases stayed unmatched. Germline V gene sequence: CDR1 MNHEY, CDR2 SVGAGI. This CDR3 region has 17 residues. The CDR3 nucleotides are TGTGCCAGCAGTTACTCGCTTACCAAGCGGGGTTACAATGAGCAGTTCTTC. Its protein product is CASSYSLTKRGYNEQFF.

The V and J genes are TRBV6-5 and TRBJ2-1, with 10 bases that match TRBD1. Germline CDR1 is MNHEY and CDR2 is SVGAGI. Trimming cost V 2 bases and J 6 bases; bases outside gene matches: 7. There are 16 residues in the CDR3. The CDR3 is CASSYTSRDRGNEQFF. CDR3 in DNA: TGTGCCAGCAGTTACACCTCTAGGGACAGGGGCAATGAGCAGTTCTTC.

J is TRBJ2-7 and V is TRBV10-3; D is possibly TRBD1 or TRBD2 (5 bases each). The germline V and J ends were trimmed by 4 bases and 1 base, with 14 bases remaining between them. The CDR3 has 15 amino acids. The germline V gene encodes CDR1 ENHRY and CDR2 SYGVKD. The DNA for the CDR3 is TGTGCCATCAGTGGGGGGTCGTCCTCGTCCTACGAGCAGTACTTC. It yields the protein CAISGGSSSSYEQYF.

The chain carries TRBV12-3 or TRBV12-4 and TRBJ2-7; the D is unclear. This CDR3 region has 13 residues. The ends were cut back, 2 bases at V and 1 base at J, with 6 bases in the middle. CDR3 sequence: CASSLTPSYEQYF. Written as DNA, the CDR3 is TGTGCCAGCAGTTTAACTCCTTCCTACGAGCAGTACTTC.

This clonotype was counted at least ten times. This chain connects TRBV18 to TRBJ1-1, with D possibly matching TRBD1 (5 bases). The CDR3 loop spans 15 amino acids. V lost 0 bases, J lost 1 base, and 9 bases lay in between. Germline assignment: CDR1 KGHSH and CDR2 LQKENI. CDR3 sequence reads: CASSPPSRANTEAFF. CDR3 nucleotides: TGTGCCAGCTCACCACCGAGCAGGGCGAACACTGAAGCTTTCTTT. Drawing the rest from reference TRBV18 and TRBJ1-1, the complete variable domain is NAGVMQNPRHLVRRRGQEARLRCSPMKGHSHVYWYRQLPEEGLKFMVYLQKENIIDESGMPKERFSAEFPKEGPSILRIQQVVRGDSAAYFCASSPPSRANTEAFFGQGTRLTVV.

This chain joins TRBV9 and TRBJ2-7; D possibly corresponds to TRBD1 (6 bases). V was clipped by 1 base and J by 5 bases, with 19 bases between them. CDR3 length: 16 amino acids. The germline CDR1 and CDR2 sequences are SGDLS and YYNGEE. The CDR3 loop reads CASSVSHNRVGDEQYF. Here the CDR3 DNA reads TGTGCCAGCAGCGTAAGCCACAACAGGGTAGGCGACGAGCAGTACTTC.

The chain combines TRBV7-9 with TRBJ1-1; D perhaps matches TRBD1 (5 bases). The germline V gene encodes CDR1 SEHNR and CDR2 FQNEAQ (reference sequence). V was clipped by 2 bases and J by 4 bases, with 11 bases between them. The CDR3 has 14 residues. The CDR3 DNA is TGTGCCAGCAGCTTAATAGGGGCCGTCACTGAAGCTTTCTTT. As protein: CASSLIGAVTEAFF. The complete variable domain, with remaining parts taken from reference TRBV7-9 and TRBJ1-1, reads DTGVSQNPRHKITKRGQNVTFRCDPISEHNRLYWYRQTLGQGPEFLTYFQNEAQLEKSRLLSDRFSAERPKGSFSTLEIQRTEQGDSAMYLCASSLIGAVTEAFFGQGTRLTVV.

V and J are TRBV4-1 and TRBJ1-3; D unclear. CDR3 length equals 17 residues. The germline V gene has CDR1 MGHRA and CDR2 YSYEKL. Trimming left V 3 bases short and J 0 bases short, with 15 bases between. This CDR3 is CASSQDISDSSGNTIYF. In DNA, the CDR3 is TGCGCCAGCAGCCAGGATATCAGCGATAGCTCTGGAAACACCATATATTTT.

This clonotype turned up a few times. CDR3 DNA: TGCAGTGCCAGACTAGCGGAACCCTACGAGCAGTACTTC. This translates into CSARLAEPYEQYF. V is TRBV20-1 and J is TRBJ2-7; 9 bases are a match to TRBD2. Germline lookup yields CDR1 DFQATT and CDR2 SNEGSKA (reference sequence). With 6 bases clipped from V and 2 bases from J, the junction kept 5 bases outside the gene matches. The CDR3 totals 13 residues.

This clonotype was counted at least ten times. The V call is TRBV3-1, the J call TRBJ1-1, with a possible D match to TRBD1 (5 bases). The germline V and J ends were trimmed by 0 bases and 0 bases, with 8 bases remaining between them. Germline CDR1 is LGHDT and CDR2 is YNNKEL (reference sequence). This CDR3 comprises 15 residues. DNA for the CDR3: TGTGCCAGCAGCCAAGAGGAGGGGCTGAACACTGAAGCTTTCTTT. This translates into CASSQEEGLNTEAFF.

This clonotype was recorded a few times. For the CDR3, the DNA is TGTGCCAGCAGTCTCGACAGCAAAGGGGTTTATGGCTACACCTTC. Its translation is CASSLDSKGVYGYTF. V is TRBV12-3 or TRBV12-4 and J is TRBJ1-2; the D gene is possibly TRBD1 (5 bases). This CDR3 is built from 15 residues. Trimming took 5 bases from V and 5 from J, leaving 18 bases between them.

The chain uses TRBV5-1 and TRBJ2-4; perhaps TRBD1 as D (5 bases). From germline, CDR1 is SGHRS and CDR2 YFSETQ. The CDR3 sequence is 14 residues long. V lost 3 bases and J 0 bases, leaving 7 bases between the germline ends. The DNA of the CDR3 is TGCGCCAGCAGCTCGACAGTAGCCAAAAACATTCAGTACTTC. It codes for CASSSTVAKNIQYF.

This clonotype was counted at least ten times. The rearrangement joins TRBV30 to TRBJ2-3, with no clear D. This CDR3 comprises 15 residues. V lost 0 bases, J lost 1 base, and 11 bases lay in between. CDR1 and CDR2 from the germline V gene are GTSNPN and SVGIG (reference sequence). The CDR3 sequence: CAWSVLAPGTDTQYF. CDR3 coding DNA: TGTGCCTGGAGTGTACTCGCTCCCGGCACAGATACGCAGTATTTT.

The rearrangement joins TRBV20-1 to TRBJ2-1; 11 nucleotides align to TRBD1. Germline V gene data show CDR1 as DFQATT and CDR2 as SNEGSKA (reference sequence). This CDR3 has 15 residues. With V trimmed by 6 bases and J by 2 bases, 6 bases remained unmatched. The DNA of the CDR3 is TGCAGTGCCGCAGGACAGGGGGCGGCCTACAATGAGCAGTTCTTC. It codes for CSAAGQGAAYNEQFF.

This clonotype occurred a few times. This rearrangement joins TRBV25-1 to TRBJ2-5; 12 nucleotides agree with TRBD1. The CDR3 has 15 residues. J was trimmed by 5 bases and V by 3 bases; bases with no gene match: 4. CDR1 is MGHDK, CDR2 SYGVNS, per germline. CDR3 loop: CASSDWGQGAETQYF. The DNA for the CDR3 is TGTGCCAGCAGTGACTGGGGACAGGGGGCTGAGACCCAGTACTTC.